This T cell receptor (beta chain) was documented in a study of T cell responses to AZD1222 COVID-19 vaccine. Germline V gene lookup returns CDR1 SGDLS and CDR2 YYNGEE. This CDR3 has 12 amino acids. V lost 4 bases and J lost 8, with 9 bases in between. Study results and caveats: Repertoires were obtained solely post-peak T cell response. Donors were largely white British and mainly female; clonal diversity was possibly underestimated. Spike-specific TCR breadth and depth went up after people got two AZD1222 doses. Recipients of AZD1222 seropositive at baseline numbered only five or six.

Turning to this clone: Its specificity is unknown.

The protocol was immunoSEQ multiplex PCR, while the TCRdb copy is restricted to in-frame clones and leaves out a portion. Here the sample spans about 110,000 clones, 81% being singletons. This chain joins TRBV9 and TRBJ2-2, with D uncertain. This sequence originates from an adult in good health. Source: peripheral blood, taken on day 0 of AZD1222 vaccination. In nucleotides, the CDR3 is TGTGCCAGCAGCCTACCGTGGGGGGAGCTGTTTTTT. It specifies CASSLPWGELFF.